A single T cell receptor beta chain is shown here with its context. Its target is unknown. The sample is drawn from a study of early T cells in non-severe SARS-CoV-2 infection. Study summary: RNA in bulk from unsorted whole blood was sequenced, and chains were unpaired. General observations from the study: There was a bias toward anti-spike CD8 responses in VDJdb matching, which missed private and CD4 specificities.

The CDR3 is made up of 16 amino acids. After removal of 0 bases from V and 6 bases from J, the junction contained 9 bases not matched to a gene. As part of library construction, unique molecular identifiers were attached to individual cDNA molecules. Via MiXCR, TCRdb re-called the 5' RACE reads, giving one row per CDR3 protein. The profile covers tens of thousands of distinct CDR3 sequences, with roughly 13% appearing a single time and approximately 5.2% taken by the ten largest. The sample was whole blood. The sequence came from an adult who was a healthcare worker with PCR-confirmed SARS-CoV-2 infection or an uninfected control (not recorded which). The V call is TRBV12-3 or TRBV12-4, the J call TRBJ2-7, with 9 nucleotides matching TRBD2. Here the CDR3 DNA reads TGTGCCAGCAGTTTAGCTCTGAGCGGGAGGATTAGCGAGCAGTACTTC. Translated: CASSLALSGRISEQYF.